This T cell receptor beta chain originates from a study of siplizumab effects on memory and regulatory T cells. Whole-study results and caveats: Controls showed an average of approximately 27% Treg-derived mappable alloreactive CD4+ clones, while siplizumab showed around 70%.

Deletions cut 5 bases from V and 2 bases from J, with 7 bases between. The CDR3 consists of 12 residues. CDR1 and CDR2 (germline): SEHNR, FQNEAQ (reference sequence). Sequencing was performed with immunoSEQ multiplex PCR; in TCRdb, only in-frame clones are kept and a portion is missing. The sample yields 50,000 or so clones, about 90% seen once. This clone was seen a single time. Antigen: not known. The chain links TRBV7-9 to TRBJ2-7; no reliable D call. The clonotype originates from a human donor in good health. The material sequenced was naive CD8+ T cells sorted from blood. CDR3 amino acids: CASSPLPYEQYF. The DNA for the CDR3 is TGTGCCAGCAGCCCCCTACCCTACGAGCAGTACTTC. Full variable domain (remainder filled in from reference TRBV7-9 and TRBJ2-7): DTGVSQNPRHKITKRGQNVTFRCDPISEHNRLYWYRQTLGQGPEFLTYFQNEAQLEKSRLLSDRFSAERPKGSFSTLEIQRTEQGDSAMYLCASSPLPYEQYFGPGTRLTVT.